Listed here is a single TCR beta chain. Antigen specificity is unknown. In the PCR, 60 Vbeta and 13 Jbeta primers were used. Only in-frame clones appear in the TCRdb table, and some are missing; sequencing was by immunoSEQ multiplex PCR. Seen in this sample are more than 100,000 clones; the ten most common clones hold around 3.6%. This sample is drawn from a study of cytomegalovirus exposure and HLA in healthy donors. Study-wide points: One later analysis reportedly identified an Asian-associated ancestry cluster that showed fewer N-insertions than the roughly 670-donor mean. An analysis that came later showed most CMV-associated TCR beta chains appearing HLA-restricted. Analyzed later, association rates of TCRs varied across HLA loci, with DRB1 most and HLA-C fewest.

The CDR3 consists of 14 residues. The germline V and J ends were trimmed by 5 bases and 6 bases, with 18 bases remaining between them. CDR1 and CDR2 from the germline V gene are SGDLS and YYNGEE. Each donor was healthy, and each was a bone marrow donor. The receptor was derived from a man in his late teens or twenties in good health and CMV-seronegative. Sequencing was carried out using PBMCs. The genes are TRBV9 and TRBJ2-7; D is possibly TRBD1 (5 bases). CDR3 DNA: TGTGCCAGCAGTCCCCAGGGTTGGGGTGGCGAGCAGTACTTC. The encoded protein is CASSPQGWGGEQYF.